Reported below is one T cell receptor (beta chain). Its specificity is unknown. All donors participated as healthy donors of bone marrow. The germline CDR1 and CDR2 sequences are SGHRS and YFSETQ. Trimming took 0 bases from V and 5 from J, leaving 17 bases between them. This CDR3 has 16 amino acids. These data originate in a study of cytomegalovirus exposure and HLA in healthy donors. Primers: 60 Vbeta forward and 13 Jbeta reverse. Clones were read by immunoSEQ multiplex PCR, and TCRdb kept only the in-frame ones, dropping some. Of roughly 190,000 clones in the sample, approximately 80% were seen once. Notes on the study in general: Analysis was performed later, and it showed HLA-associated TCR beta chains to be more clonally expanded than equally common others. Specificity of a few CMV-associated chains for CMV antigens was verified in vitro.

The rearrangement uses TRBV5-1 and TRBJ1-1; D uncertain. The TCR sequence derives from a woman in her forties or fifties in good health and CMV-seronegative. The sequenced sample consisted of PBMCs. The CDR3 here is CASSLVSPLEGTEAFF. The CDR3 DNA is TGCGCCAGCAGCTTGGTTTCGCCCTTAGAGGGAACTGAAGCTTTCTTT.